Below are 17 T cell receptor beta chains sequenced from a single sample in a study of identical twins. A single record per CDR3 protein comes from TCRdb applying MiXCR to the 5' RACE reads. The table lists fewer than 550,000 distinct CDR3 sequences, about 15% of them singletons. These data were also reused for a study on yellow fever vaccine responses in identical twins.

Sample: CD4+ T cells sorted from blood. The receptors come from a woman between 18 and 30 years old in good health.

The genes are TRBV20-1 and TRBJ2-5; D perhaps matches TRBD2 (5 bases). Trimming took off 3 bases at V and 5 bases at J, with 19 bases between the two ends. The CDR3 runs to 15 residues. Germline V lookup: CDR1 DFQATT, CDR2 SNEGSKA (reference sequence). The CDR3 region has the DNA TGCAGTGCTAGGCCCTCCGTCCGAGGGTTGGAGACCCAGTACTTC. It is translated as CSARPSVRGLETQYF.

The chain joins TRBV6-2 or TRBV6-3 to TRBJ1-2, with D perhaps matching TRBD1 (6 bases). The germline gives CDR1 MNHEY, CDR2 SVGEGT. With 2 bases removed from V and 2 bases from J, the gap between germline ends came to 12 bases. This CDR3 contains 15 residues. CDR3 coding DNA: TGTGCCAGCAGTTACACACAGGGAACAAACTATGGCTACACCTTC. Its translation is CASSYTQGTNYGYTF.

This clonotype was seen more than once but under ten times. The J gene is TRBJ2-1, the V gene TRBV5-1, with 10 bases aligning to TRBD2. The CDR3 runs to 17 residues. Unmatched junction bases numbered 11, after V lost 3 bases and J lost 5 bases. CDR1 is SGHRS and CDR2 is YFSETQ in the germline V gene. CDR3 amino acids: CASSYSGRALYNNEQFF. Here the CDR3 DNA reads TGCGCCAGCAGCTACAGCGGGAGGGCCCTTTATAACAATGAGCAGTTCTTC.

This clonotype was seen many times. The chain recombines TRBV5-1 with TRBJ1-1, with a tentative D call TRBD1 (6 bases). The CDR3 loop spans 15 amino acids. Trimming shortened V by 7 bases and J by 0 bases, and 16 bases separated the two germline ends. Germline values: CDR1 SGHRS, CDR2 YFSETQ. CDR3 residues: CASQQGSTLNTEAFF. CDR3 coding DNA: TGCGCCAGCCAACAGGGATCGACCCTGAACACTGAAGCTTTCTTT.

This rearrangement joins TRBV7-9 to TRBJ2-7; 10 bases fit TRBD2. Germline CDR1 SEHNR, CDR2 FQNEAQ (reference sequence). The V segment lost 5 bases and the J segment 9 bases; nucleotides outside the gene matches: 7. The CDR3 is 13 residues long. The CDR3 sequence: CASSKTSGEGQYV. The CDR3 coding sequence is TGTGCCAGCAGCAAAACTAGCGGGGAAGGGCAGTACGTC.

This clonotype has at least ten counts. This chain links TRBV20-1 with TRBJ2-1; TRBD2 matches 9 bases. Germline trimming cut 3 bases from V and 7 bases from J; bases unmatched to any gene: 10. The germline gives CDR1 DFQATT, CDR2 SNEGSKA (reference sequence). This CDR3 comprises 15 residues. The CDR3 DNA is TGCAGTGCTAGTGCTTGGACTAGCGCTTTGAATGAGCAGTTCTTC. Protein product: CSASAWTSALNEQFF.

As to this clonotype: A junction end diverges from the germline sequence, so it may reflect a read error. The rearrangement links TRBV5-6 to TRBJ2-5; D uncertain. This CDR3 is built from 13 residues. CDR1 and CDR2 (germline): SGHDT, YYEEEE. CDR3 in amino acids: CASSFLYQETEYF. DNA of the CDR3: TGTGCCAGCAGCTTTTTATACCAAGAGACCGAGTACTTC.

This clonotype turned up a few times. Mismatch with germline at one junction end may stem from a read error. This CDR3 reads CASSQEQGNIGELFF. CDR3 coding DNA: TGTGCCAGCAGCCAAGAACAGGGGAACATCGGGGAGCTGTTTTTT. This sequence joins TRBV3-1 and TRBJ2-2; 7 positions match TRBD1. The CDR3 sequence is 15 residues long. Germline assignment: CDR1 LGHDT and CDR2 YNNKEL (reference sequence).

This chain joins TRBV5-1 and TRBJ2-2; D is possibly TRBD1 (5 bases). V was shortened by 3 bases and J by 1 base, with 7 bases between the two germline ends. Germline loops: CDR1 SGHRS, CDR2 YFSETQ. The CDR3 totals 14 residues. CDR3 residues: CASSSGMNTGELFF. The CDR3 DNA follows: TGCGCCAGCAGCTCAGGGATGAACACCGGGGAGCTGTTTTTT.

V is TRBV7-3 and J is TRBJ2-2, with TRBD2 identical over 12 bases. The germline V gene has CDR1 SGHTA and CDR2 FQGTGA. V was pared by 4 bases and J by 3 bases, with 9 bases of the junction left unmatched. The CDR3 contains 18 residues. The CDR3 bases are TGTGCCAGCAGCTATCGAAGGACTAGCGGGACGGACACCGGGGAGCTGTTTTTT. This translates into CASSYRRTSGTDTGELFF.

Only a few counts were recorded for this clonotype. CDR3 amino acids: CASGPLGWRSANTGELFF. The CDR3 DNA sequence: TGTGCCAGCGGTCCCCTCGGTTGGCGGAGCGCGAACACCGGGGAGCTGTTTTTT. The chain couples TRBV27 to TRBJ2-2; D gene unclear. V lost 8 bases and J lost 0, with 22 bases in between. The CDR3 length is 18 residues. Germline values: CDR1 MNHEY, CDR2 SMNVEV (reference sequence).

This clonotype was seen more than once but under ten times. CDR3 sequence: CATSDSQREQFF. CDR3 bases: TGTGCCACCAGTGATTCCCAGCGGGAGCAGTTCTTC. This sequence joins TRBV24-1 and TRBJ2-1; tentatively, D is TRBD2 (5 bases). The V and J ends lost 2 bases and 10 bases respectively, with 8 bases between them. This CDR3 is built from 12 residues. Germline V lookup: CDR1 KGHDR, CDR2 SFDVKD.

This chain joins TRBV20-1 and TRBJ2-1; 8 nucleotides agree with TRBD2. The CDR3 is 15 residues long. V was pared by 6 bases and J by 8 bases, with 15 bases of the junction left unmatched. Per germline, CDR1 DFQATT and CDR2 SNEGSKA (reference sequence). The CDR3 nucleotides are TGCAGTGCCAAGTTACGGACTAGCAGAAACGATGAGCAGTTCTTC. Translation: CSAKLRTSRNDEQFF.

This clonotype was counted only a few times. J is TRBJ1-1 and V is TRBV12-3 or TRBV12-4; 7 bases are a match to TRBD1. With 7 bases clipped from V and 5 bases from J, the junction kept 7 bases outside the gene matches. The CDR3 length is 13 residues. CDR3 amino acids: CASKPTGKTEAFF. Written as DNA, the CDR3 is TGTGCCAGCAAACCGACAGGGAAGACTGAAGCTTTCTTT.

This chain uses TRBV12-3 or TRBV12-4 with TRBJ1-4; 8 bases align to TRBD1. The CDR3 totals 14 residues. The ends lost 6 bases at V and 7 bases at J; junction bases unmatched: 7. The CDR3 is CASRRGQGTEKLFF. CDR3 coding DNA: TGTGCCAGCAGACGTGGACAGGGCACTGAAAAACTGTTTTTT.

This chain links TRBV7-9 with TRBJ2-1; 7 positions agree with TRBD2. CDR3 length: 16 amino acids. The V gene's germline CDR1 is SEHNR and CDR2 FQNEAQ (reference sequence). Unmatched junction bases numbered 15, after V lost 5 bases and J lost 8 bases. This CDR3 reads CASSARSGLPVDEQFF. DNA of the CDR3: TGTGCCAGCAGCGCCCGGTCGGGACTACCCGTAGATGAGCAGTTCTTC.

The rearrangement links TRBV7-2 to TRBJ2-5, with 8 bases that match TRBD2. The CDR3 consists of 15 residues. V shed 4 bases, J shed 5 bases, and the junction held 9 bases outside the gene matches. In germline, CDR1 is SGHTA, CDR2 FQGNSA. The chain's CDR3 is CASSYQSGGGETQYF. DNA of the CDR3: TGTGCCAGCAGCTACCAAAGCGGGGGAGGTGAGACCCAGTACTTC.